One and the same sample provided the 24 T cell receptor beta chains below, sequenced in a study of technical replicates of blood from a handful of donors. This table comes from immunoSEQ multiplex PCR, and its TCRdb copy is limited to in-frame clones, with some not included. The sample consists of about 75,000 clones, 97% of them appearing once. Sample: T cells isolated from PBMCs. The receptors originated from a human donor in good health.

The chain is built from TRBV9 and TRBJ2-1, with 12 bases identical to TRBD1. Trimming removed 0 bases from V and 5 bases from J; junction bases left unmatched: 3. CDR1 and CDR2 from the germline V gene are SGDLS and YYNGEE. This CDR3 comprises 16 residues. DNA for the CDR3: TGTGCCAGCAGCGTAGGGGGACAGGGGGCTGACAATGAGCAGTTCTTC. Translated, it gives CASSVGGQGADNEQFF.

The rearrangement links TRBV7-8 to TRBJ2-7; 8 bases align to TRBD2. The V segment lost 3 bases and the J segment 4 bases; nucleotides outside the gene matches: 2. CDR1 and CDR2 from the germline V gene are SGHVS and FQNEAQ. The CDR3 runs to 13 residues. CDR3 loop: CASSFGTRYEQYF. CDR3 bases: TGTGCCAGCAGCTTCGGGACTAGGTACGAGCAGTACTTC.

V and J are TRBV29-1 and TRBJ1-1, with 7 bases that match TRBD1. Germline CDR1 reads SQVTM; CDR2 reads ANQGSEA. V was pared by 5 bases and J by 1 base, with 7 bases of the junction left unmatched. CDR3 length: 14 amino acids. CDR3 region: CSVQAGGGNTEAFF. Written as DNA, the CDR3 is TGCAGCGTTCAAGCAGGGGGTGGGAACACTGAAGCTTTCTTT.

In this sample, this clone turned up once. This chain uses TRBV30 with TRBJ2-3, with 11 bases matching TRBD2. Unmatched junction bases numbered 5, after V lost 1 base and J lost 5 bases. Germline V lookup: CDR1 GTSNPN, CDR2 SVGIG (reference sequence). The CDR3 loop spans 15 amino acids. CDR3 DNA sequence: TGTGCCTGGAGTGAGATAGCGGGAGGGATAGATACGCAGTATTTT. Encoded protein: CAWSEIAGGIDTQYF.

The J gene is TRBJ1-2, the V gene TRBV29-1, with 9 nucleotides matching TRBD1. The trim removed 7 bases at V and 5 bases at J, leaving 5 bases unmatched. The CDR3 consists of 12 residues. CDR1 is SQVTM, CDR2 ANQGSEA, per germline. The CDR3 sequence is CSGGQGSYGYTF. DNA for the CDR3: TGCAGCGGGGGACAGGGTTCATATGGCTACACCTTC. The whole variable domain, remainder taken from reference TRBV29-1 and TRBJ1-2, is SAVISQKPSRDICQRGTSLTIQCQVDSQVTMMFWYRQQPGQSLTLIATANQGSEATYESGFVIDKFPISRPNLTFSTLTVSNMSPEDSSIYLCSGGQGSYGYTFGSGTRLTVV.

The rearrangement uses TRBV2 and TRBJ2-1; 8 nucleotides align to TRBD2. With V trimmed by 3 bases and J by 4 bases, 2 bases remained unmatched. This CDR3 contains 14 residues. The germline V gene has CDR1 SNHLY and CDR2 FYNNEI. CDR3 in amino acids: CASSDSGSYNEQFF. CDR3 DNA sequence: TGTGCCAGCAGTGACAGCGGGAGTTACAATGAGCAGTTCTTC.

J is TRBJ2-1 and V is TRBV2; D is possibly TRBD2 (5 bases). V lost 4 bases, J lost 0 bases, and 13 bases lay in between. The CDR3 has 16 amino acids. In germline, CDR1 is SNHLY, CDR2 FYNNEI. The CDR3 DNA is TGTGCCAGCAGTGCCCGACTACGACTCTCCTACAATGAGCAGTTCTTC. This sequence encodes CASSARLRLSYNEQFF. Based on the CDR3 plus reference TRBV2 and TRBJ2-1, the full variable domain is EPEVTQTPSHQVTQMGQEVILRCVPISNHLYFYWYRQILGQKVEFLVSFYNNEISEKSEIFDDQFSVERPDGSNFTLKIRSTKLEDSAMYFCASSARLRLSYNEQFFGPGTRLTVL.

The chain has TRBV27 and TRBJ2-7; weak D call: TRBD1 (6 bases). CDR3 length: 13 amino acids. Trimming stripped 1 base from V and 5 bases from J, with 9 bases between. Germline V CDR1 and CDR2: MNHEY, SMNVEV (reference sequence). For the CDR3, the DNA is TGTGCCAGCAGTTTATTAGGACAGAACGAGCAGTACTTC. It is translated as CASSLLGQNEQYF.

This chain uses TRBV25-1 with TRBJ2-1, with 8 bases that match TRBD2. This CDR3 spans 16 amino acids. V shed 1 base and J 7 bases; nucleotides not matched to a gene: 9. Germline CDR1 and CDR2: MGHDK and SYGVNS. Written as DNA, the CDR3 is TGTGCCAGCAGTGAATTTGTAGCGGGGCCAGGGAATGAGCAGTTCTTC. It is translated as CASSEFVAGPGNEQFF.

This chain connects TRBV30 to TRBJ2-3, with 9 bases lining up with TRBD2. Trimming took 0 bases from V and 10 from J; bases not matched to a gene: 8. The germline gives CDR1 GTSNPN, CDR2 SVGIG (reference sequence). This CDR3 has 14 residues. CDR3 sequence: CAWSVEAGGAAQYF. The CDR3 DNA is TGTGCCTGGAGTGTTGAAGCGGGAGGAGCTGCGCAGTATTTT.

This sequence joins TRBV2 and TRBJ2-1; 7 bases match TRBD2. CDR1 is SNHLY and CDR2 is FYNNEI in the germline V gene. The CDR3 sequence is 14 residues long. The V gene end was trimmed by 4 bases and the J gene end by 7 bases; junction bases not matched to a gene: 7. The CDR3 DNA is TGTGCCAGCAGTGGGTCGACTAGCCGTAATGAGCAGTTCTTC. The encoded protein is CASSGSTSRNEQFF.

This clone has only one observation. The J gene is TRBJ2-1, the V gene TRBV6-5; D is unresolved. The V end was cut by 0 bases, the J end by 1 base, with 7 bases between. The germline V gene has CDR1 MNHEY and CDR2 SVGAGI. The CDR3 is 15 amino acids. CDR3 residues: CASSYSLVSYNEQFF. CDR3 DNA: TGTGCCAGCAGTTACTCGTTAGTTTCCTACAATGAGCAGTTCTTC.

The V call is TRBV6-5, the J call TRBJ1-2; D is possibly TRBD1 (5 bases). The CDR3 sequence is 15 residues long. Trimming left V 6 bases short and J 7 bases short, with 21 bases between. Germline V gene lookup returns CDR1 MNHEY and CDR2 SVGAGI. The CDR3 bases are TGTGCCAGCAGCCGGACCCAGGGTCCCGGTGGTGGCTACACCTTC. It yields the protein CASSRTQGPGGGYTF.

The CDR3 sequence is CASKTNIEPGDTEAFF. As DNA, the CDR3 is TGCGCCAGCAAGACTAATATAGAGCCAGGGGACACTGAAGCTTTCTTT. The chain combines TRBV4-3 with TRBJ1-1; D may be TRBD1 (6 bases). Germline CDR1 LGHNA, CDR2 YSLEER. CDR3 length: 16 residues. Trimming left V 7 bases short and J 3 bases short, with 21 bases between.

J is TRBJ1-3 and V is TRBV25-1; D call uncertain. Germline values: CDR1 MGHDK, CDR2 SYGVNS. The CDR3 runs 14 residues. V was pared by 1 base and J by 0 bases, with 4 bases between. The CDR3 nucleotides read TGTGCCAGCAGTGAATTGAGCTCTGGAAACACCATATATTTT. Amino acid sequence: CASSELSSGNTIYF.

This clone was recorded once. The CDR3 sequence: CASPPSGASYNEQFF. The CDR3 DNA reads as TGTGCCAGCCCCCCCAGCGGGGCCTCCTACAATGAGCAGTTCTTC. J is TRBJ2-1 and V is TRBV6-1, with 7 positions matching TRBD2. The ends lost 8 bases at V and 0 bases at J; junction bases unmatched: 7. CDR3 length equals 15 residues. Per germline, CDR1 MNHNS and CDR2 SASEGT.

The chain joins TRBV2 to TRBJ1-4; tentatively, D is TRBD1 (5 bases). V lost 5 bases to trimming and J lost 3 bases, with 10 bases between them. The V gene's germline CDR1 is SNHLY and CDR2 FYNNEI. The CDR3 contains 14 residues. Written as DNA, the CDR3 is TGTGCCAGCAGTTTGCAGGGTTCTAATGAAAAACTGTTTTTT. Encoded protein: CASSLQGSNEKLFF.

The CDR3 coding sequence is TGTGCCAGCAGCAATCTAGCGGGGACGGCCTACGAGCAGTACTTC. This translates into CASSNLAGTAYEQYF. The J gene is TRBJ2-7, the V gene TRBV4-2, with TRBD2 identical over 9 bases. The V gene end was trimmed by 5 bases and the J gene end by 2 bases; junction bases not matched to a gene: 7. This CDR3 contains 15 residues. The germline CDR1 and CDR2 sequences are LGHNA and YNFKEQ.

J is TRBJ2-1 and V is TRBV29-1; TRBD2 is a possible D gene (6 bases). Germline CDR1 and CDR2: SQVTM and ANQGSEA. V lost 0 bases and J 6 bases, leaving 12 bases between the germline ends. This CDR3 has 14 amino acids. This CDR3 reads CSVEEGLIPNEQFF. The CDR3 DNA is TGCAGCGTTGAAGAAGGACTAATCCCCAATGAGCAGTTCTTC.

The V gene is TRBV7-2, the J gene TRBJ2-1; a possible D gene is TRBD2 (5 bases). The ends were cut back, 1 base at V and 3 bases at J, with 7 bases in the middle. The CDR3 is made up of 14 amino acids. Germline V gene data show CDR1 as SGHTA and CDR2 as FQGNSA. The CDR3 DNA is TGTGCCAGCAGCTTAGTAGGGAGCTACAATGAGCAGTTCTTC. Its translation: CASSLVGSYNEQFF.

The chain recombines TRBV5-1 with TRBJ1-5, with D possibly matching TRBD1 (5 bases). V lost 4 bases and J 6 bases, leaving 26 bases between the germline ends. Germline loops: CDR1 SGHRS, CDR2 YFSETQ. The CDR3 is 18 amino acids. The CDR3 region has the DNA TGCGCCAGCAGCACCGGCAAACTCAGGGAAATATTGAGTCAGCCCCAGCATTTT. It codes for CASSTGKLREILSQPQHF.

This chain uses TRBV30 with TRBJ1-2; D is possibly TRBD1 (6 bases). The germline V and J ends were trimmed by 3 bases and 4 bases, with 12 bases remaining between them. Per germline, CDR1 GTSNPN and CDR2 SVGIG (reference sequence). The CDR3 is 13 amino acids. The CDR3 loop is CAWSQAGAYGYTF. DNA for the CDR3: TGTGCCTGGAGCCAGGCGGGGGCCTATGGCTACACCTTC.

The chain is built from TRBV5-1 and TRBJ2-1; possibly TRBD2 for D (7 bases). Between the trimmed V and J ends, which lost 2 bases and 8 bases, there was a span of 17 bases. The V gene's germline CDR1 is SGHRS and CDR2 YFSETQ. CDR3 length: 15 residues. This CDR3 reads CASSFLWLGGDEQFF. The CDR3 nucleotides read TGCGCCAGCAGCTTTTTGTGGTTAGGGGGGGATGAGCAGTTCTTC.

This clone was seen just once. The V gene is TRBV6-5, the J gene TRBJ1-5, with 8 bases matching TRBD1. This CDR3 comprises 14 residues. J gave up 7 bases and V 0 bases, and 2 bases lay outside the gene matches. CDR1 and CDR2 from the germline V gene are MNHEY and SVGAGI. Here the CDR3 DNA reads TGTGCCAGCAGTTACTCCAGGGGGCACCAGCCCCAGCATTTT. Translation: CASSYSRGHQPQHF.